This T cell receptor (beta chain) came from a study of shared clonotypes between healthy human individuals. This CDR3 is 15 amino acids long. V lost 4 bases and J lost 0, with 12 bases in between. Germline CDR1 LNHDA, CDR2 SQIVND (reference sequence). Findings and limits, study-wide: Sharing across four donors was highest in naive CD4 (roughly 5%) and lowest in memory CD8 (roughly 0.4%). The rarefaction results pointed to incomplete sorted-subset sequencing despite large depth. Larger richness was generally estimated for naive than memory subsets.

As concerns this clone: Antigen specificity is unknown.

Clones were read by immunoSEQ multiplex PCR, and TCRdb kept only the in-frame ones, dropping some. Found here are roughly 2,300,000 clones, 85% to 95% of them singletons; the top ten hold 0.3% to 0.4%. The sequence was collected from a man aged 18-30 years in good health. Some clones in this sample may be carry-over from other donors' samples. The V gene is TRBV19, the J gene TRBJ1-1; D is unclear. Sequences were obtained from naive CD4+ T cells from PBMCs. Subset of the sample: CD45RA+ positively selected. The CDR3 loop is CASSNFKELNTEAFF. The CDR3 DNA is TGTGCCAGTAGTAATTTCAAGGAATTGAACACTGAAGCTTTCTTT.